This T cell receptor (beta chain) was identified in a study of beta chain features in type 1 diabetes. This clone appeared a few times. What it binds is not known. General study results and limits: Cells expressing TCR highly could be over-represented by cDNA sequencing. Patients with Type 1 diabetes showed moderately but significantly shorter TCRB CDR3s in all four CD4+ subsets.

CDR3 length equals 16 residues. CDR1 and CDR2 (germline): SGHTA, FQGNSA. After removal of 0 bases from V and 6 bases from J, the junction contained 10 bases not matched to a gene. The entirety of the isolated RNA underwent reverse transcription, so expressed TCRB transcripts were sequenced. Naive, central memory and regulatory T cell samples yielded around 3.5 million reads on average. Repertoires were generated with immunoSEQ multiplex PCR, while TCRdb's copy carries only in-frame clones and drops some. Here the sample spans about 150,000 clones, 10% being singletons. V usage is TRBV7-2 and J usage is TRBJ2-7; TRBD2 aligns across 8 bases. This clonotype originated in a man in his thirties or forties with type 1 diabetes. Sequenced material: central memory CD4+ T cells from blood. The CDR3 DNA reads as TGTGCCAGCAGCTTAGCTAGGGCTAGCGGGCGCGGCGAGCAGTACTTC. Residues: CASSLARASGRGEQYF.